The rows below give T cell receptor beta chains drawn from one sample of a study of blood T cells in healthy people across ages. MiXCR was run by TCRdb on the 5' RACE reads, yielding one entry per CDR3 protein. In the table there are about 1 million distinct CDR3 sequences, over 35% of which are singletons. Material: blood. Every receptor here comes from a woman aged 55-69 years in good health. CDR3s include the opening cysteine and the closing phenylalanine or tryptophan. A D gene is named only where the DNA matches it firmly. Clone sizes are given selectively: once, few, many, or a class where the clone is expanded.

v_gene	d_gene	abundance	j_gene	CDR3nt	CDR3aa
TRBV7-3	NA	few	TRBJ2-3	TGTGCCAGCAGCTCCCACCGACTAGATACGCAGTATTTT	CASSSHRLDTQYF
TRBV12-3/TRBV12-4	NA	NA	TRBJ2-7	TGTGCCAGCAGTCCCGAGGGGGGCGGGTACGAGCAGTACTTC	CASSPEGGGYEQYF
TRBV29-1	TRBD2	NA	TRBJ2-2	TGCAGCGTTGGAGGGGAGGGCCAAGACACCGGGGAGCTGTTTTTT	CSVGGEGQDTGELFF
TRBV7-9	NA	NA	TRBJ2-3	TGTGCCGAGGGGCGGGAACAGACAGATACGCAGTATTTT	CAEGREQTDTQYF
TRBV5-4	TRBD1	once	TRBJ1-2	TGTGCCAGCAGCCTCATGGGGACAGGGCCCTATGGCTACACCTTC	CASSLMGTGPYGYTF
TRBV20-1	NA	NA	TRBJ2-4	TGCAGTGCTCGGCCAGTAGCCAAAAACATTCAGTACTTC	CSARPVAKNIQYF
TRBV20-1	TRBD1	few	TRBJ2-6	TGCAGTGCTTCCGACAGGGGGTCCTCTGGGGCCAACGTCCTGACTTTC	CSASDRGSSGANVLTF
TRBV5-5	NA	NA	TRBJ2-1	TGTGCCAGCAGCTTGGGGCAGGAAGGGGTATTAGCCAATGAGCAGTTCTTC	CASSLGQEGVLANEQFF
TRBV15	TRBD1	NA	TRBJ1-6	TGTGCCACCAGCAGAGACCGGGGGACAGCTAGCTCCTATAATTCACCCCTCCACTTT	CATSRDRGTASSYNSPLHF
TRBV15	NA	NA	TRBJ2-7	TGTGCCACCAGCAGAGATCAGGCAGGGAACGACGAGCAGTACTTC	CATSRDQAGNDEQYF
TRBV6-5	TRBD2	NA	TRBJ2-7	TGTGCCAGCAGTTACTCAAGACTAGCGCCACAGTACTTC	CASSYSRLAPQYF
TRBV30	TRBD2	NA	TRBJ2-5	TGTGCCTGGACCTGGGGCGGGGGACACCAAGAGACCCAGTACTTC	CAWTWGGGHQETQYF
TRBV10-3	NA	NA	TRBJ2-7	TGTGCCATCAGAGGAGGGTCAGGGTACGGGCAGTACTTC	CAIRGGSGYGQYF
TRBV4-2	TRBD1	few	TRBJ2-1	TGTGCCAGCAGCTCACAACAGGGGGCGTACAATGAGCAGTTCTTC	CASSSQQGAYNEQFF
TRBV11-2	NA	few	TRBJ2-3	TGTGCCAGCAGCTTAGTCAGCCTAGTAGATACGCAGTATTTT	CASSLVSLVDTQYF
TRBV20-1	TRBD1	few	TRBJ2-5	TGCAGTGTTGAACAACGACAGGGGGTTCAAGAGACCCAGTACTTC	CSVEQRQGVQETQYF
TRBV12-3/TRBV12-4	NA	NA	TRBJ2-3	TGTGCCAGCAGTTTGGGTGTGGGGACTCGGGATACGCAGTATTTT	CASSLGVGTRDTQYF
TRBV6-5	NA	NA	TRBJ2-2	TGTGCCAGCGGTGGGGAGCTGTTTTTT	CASGGELFF
TRBV20-1	NA	NA	TRBJ2-7	TGCAGTGCTATTTCCCCCCGGCAGGGCACCTACGAGCAGTACTTC	CSAISPRQGTYEQYF
TRBV3-1	TRBD2	NA	TRBJ2-1	TGTGCCAGCAGCCCCCTCCCAATACTAGCGCGCTCCTACAATGAGCAGTTCTTC	CASSPLPILARSYNEQFF
TRBV13	TRBD1	NA	TRBJ1-6	TGTGCCAGCAGCGAAGGGACAGACGCCTATAATTCACCCCTCCACTTT	CASSEGTDAYNSPLHF
TRBV20-1	NA	few	TRBJ2-3	TGCAGTGCTAGTTTACAGCACACAGATACGCAGTATTTT	CSASLQHTDTQYF
TRBV20-1	TRBD1	NA	TRBJ2-7	TGCAGTGCTAGAGTAAAGGACAGGGGCTACGAGCAGTACTTC	CSARVKDRGYEQYF
TRBV5-6	NA	NA	TRBJ2-7	TGTGCCAGCAGCTTCTTATCACCCTACGAGCAGTACTTC	CASSFLSPYEQYF
TRBV10-3	NA	NA	TRBJ2-1	TGTGCCATCAGTGTGGGGAGAGGAGGGGGTACACCGAGCTCCTACAATGAGCAGTTCTTC	CAISVGRGGGTPSSYNEQFF
TRBV12-3/TRBV12-4	TRBD2	NA	TRBJ2-3	TGTGCCAGCAGTGGAAGGACTAGCGGGATCTCAGATACGCAGTATTTT	CASSGRTSGISDTQYF
TRBV20-1	NA	many	TRBJ2-7	TGCAGTGCCAGGGACACATTCTACGAGCAGTACTTC	CSARDTFYEQYF
TRBV11-2	NA	NA	TRBJ1-2	TGTGCCAGCAGCTTAGTCTACAGGGAAGGACTTAACTATGGCTACACCTTC	CASSLVYREGLNYGYTF
TRBV11-2	TRBD2	many	TRBJ2-5	TGTGCCAGCAGCCTGGGACTAGCGGGAGGTCCAGGGACCCAGTACTTC	CASSLGLAGGPGTQYF
TRBV11-3	NA	NA	TRBJ2-2	TGTGCCAGCAGGGGTCCCACCGGGGAGCTGTTTTTT	CASRGPTGELFF
TRBV6-5	NA	few	TRBJ2-7	TGTGCCAGCCGGGACTTTTCCTACGAGCAGTACTTC	CASRDFSYEQYF
TRBV13	NA	NA	TRBJ1-1	TGTGCCAGCAGCCCCACTACCTCCGTCACTGAAGCTTTCTTT	CASSPTTSVTEAFF
TRBV21-1	NA	NA	TRBJ2-1	TGTGCCAGCACTGGAGGACAGTTCGGCAATGAGCAGTTCTTC	CASTGGQFGNEQFF
TRBV20-1	NA	NA	TRBJ1-4	TGCAGTGCAGGGCAGGCTAATGAAAAACTGTTTTTT	CSAGQANEKLFF
TRBV6-6	TRBD1	NA	TRBJ1-1	TGTGCCAGCAGTCCAACCCGGGACAGGGGTAGAACTTTCTTT	CASSPTRDRGRTFF
TRBV7-2	NA	NA	TRBJ2-7	TGTGCCAGCAGCTTAATTGGGACCTTGACCGGGGATGAGCAGTACTTC	CASSLIGTLTGDEQYF
TRBV20-1	TRBD1	NA	TRBJ2-1	TGCAGTGCTAGACATCAGGGGGCGCAGGGATACAATGAGCAGTTCTTC	CSARHQGAQGYNEQFF
TRBV15	NA	once	TRBJ1-4	TGTGCCACCAGGAGTGGGGCAACTAATGAAAAACTGTTTTTT	CATRSGATNEKLFF
TRBV27	NA	NA	TRBJ2-2	TGTGCCAGCAGTATAGGACTCACCGGGGAGCTGTTTTTT	CASSIGLTGELFF
TRBV28	NA	NA	TRBJ2-3	TGTGCCAGCAGGGGTCTATTTAGCACAGATACGCAGTATTTT	CASRGLFSTDTQYF
TRBV20-1	TRBD2	NA	TRBJ2-3	TGCAGTGCTACCCCGACTAGCGGTAGCACAGATACGCAGTATTTT	CSATPTSGSTDTQYF
TRBV5-1	TRBD2	NA	TRBJ2-3	TGCGCCAGCAGCTTGGGACTAGCGGGAGCCTCGAATTTCGATACGCAGTATTTT	CASSLGLAGASNFDTQYF
TRBV9	NA	NA	TRBJ2-7	TGTGCCAGCAGCGTAGGGCCTAGTTCAGTCTACGAGCAGTACTTC	CASSVGPSSVYEQYF
TRBV28	TRBD2	NA	TRBJ2-7	TGTGCCAGCAGTCCATCCGGGACTAGCTACTACGAGCAGTACTTC	CASSPSGTSYYEQYF
TRBV11-2	TRBD2	NA	TRBJ2-3	TGTGCCAGCAGCTTAGCTAGCGGGAGAATTGGCAGGAGAGATACACAGTATTTT	CASSLASGRIGRRDTQYF
TRBV12-3/TRBV12-4	NA	few	TRBJ1-2	TGTGCCAGCGGCTCCGATTACGGGGGCTACACCTTC	CASGSDYGGYTF
TRBV12-3/TRBV12-4	NA	NA	TRBJ1-5	TGTGCCAGCAGTTTTGGTTCTTCATTCGGCGGTCAGCCCCAGCATTTT	CASSFGSSFGGQPQHF
TRBV4-1	TRBD2	NA	TRBJ2-1	TGCGCCAGCAGTGGAGCAGCGGGGGCCTACAATGAGCAGTTCTTC	CASSGAAGAYNEQFF
TRBV7-2	NA	few	TRBJ2-7	TGTGCCAGCAGCCCCGACACCTCGAGGTCCTACGAGCAGTACTTC	CASSPDTSRSYEQYF
TRBV5-1	NA	NA	TRBJ2-5	TGCGCCAGCAGCAACAGGGTCGGAGGGCGCGAGCGGTACTTC	CASSNRVGGRERYF
TRBV28	TRBD2	many	TRBJ2-3	TGTGCCAGCAGTACCCAGCGGGGGGGCACAGATACGCAGTATTTT	CASSTQRGGTDTQYF
TRBV10-3	NA	few	TRBJ2-1	TGTGCCATCAGTGAGTCGTCCCACAATGAGCAGTTCTTC	CAISESSHNEQFF
TRBV6-2/TRBV6-3	TRBD2	once	TRBJ2-7	TGTGCCAGCAGTCGGACTAGCGGGAGTAGCTCCTACAATGAGCAGTACTTC	CASSRTSGSSSYNEQYF
TRBV4-1	TRBD2	NA	TRBJ2-7	TGCGCCAGCAGCCAAGTAGGACTAGGCTACTACGAGCAGTACTTC	CASSQVGLGYYEQYF